Listed below are T cell receptor beta chains from one sample, sequenced in a study of cytomegalovirus exposure and HLA in healthy donors. Libraries were prepared by immunoSEQ multiplex PCR; TCRdb keeps only in-frame clonotypes and omits some of them. Of about 82,000 clones listed, 65% to 85% were seen once; the top ten hold 3.3%. The sequencing sample was made of PBMCs. The origin of the receptors is a middle-aged man in good health and CMV-seronegative. Both conserved end residues are part of each CDR3. The order of the fields is clone size, D gene, V gene, J gene, CDR3 protein, CDR3 DNA. A D gene is named only where the DNA matches it firmly. Where a row states a size, it is once, few, many or the class of an expanded clone; other rows omit it.

>-|-|TRBV7-2|TRBJ2-5
CASSLERRGTQYF
TGTGCCAGCAGCTTAGAACGTCGAGGGACCCAGTACTTC
>few|TRBD1|TRBV5-6|TRBJ2-3
CASSRQGTNTQYF
TGTGCCAGCAGCAGACAGGGCACGAATACGCAGTATTTT
>-|-|TRBV21-1|TRBJ2-7
CASSEQGGYEQYF
TGTGCCAGCAGTGAACAGGGGGGGTACGAGCAGTACTTC
>-|-|TRBV7-9|TRBJ2-7
CASSLSEGGEQYF
TGTGCCAGCAGCTTAAGTGAGGGAGGCGAGCAGTACTTC
>-|-|TRBV19|TRBJ1-4
CASTQRGGRGEKLFF
TGTGCCAGTACCCAAAGGGGGGGGCGGGGAGAAAAACTGTTTTTT
>-|-|TRBV7-7|TRBJ1-4
CASSRSDKWKLFF
TGTGCTAGCAGCCGATCCGACAAGTGGAAACTGTTTTTT
>once|TRBD1|TRBV2|TRBJ2-2
CASSPAGGENTGELFF
TGTGCCAGCAGCCCCGCAGGGGGCGAAAACACCGGGGAGCTGTTTTTT
>-|TRBD1|TRBV7-2|TRBJ1-2
CASSPGQGERLKGYTF
TGTGCCAGCAGTCCCGGACAGGGGGAACGGTTGAAAGGCTACACCTTC
>-|TRBD1|TRBV5-6|TRBJ2-5
CASRSGTGGETQYF
TGTGCCAGCAGATCCGGGACAGGGGGTGAGACCCAGTACTTC
>-|-|TRBV28|TRBJ1-2
CASVSGNALYGYTF
TGTGCCAGCGTCTCGGGGAACGCACTCTATGGCTACACCTTC
>-|-|TRBV7-9|TRBJ1-6
CASSLAGRESPLHF
TGTGCCAGCAGCTTAGCGGGGAGAGAGTCACCCCTCCACTTT
>few|-|TRBV13|TRBJ1-2
CASSSTAGSGYTF
TGTGCCAGCAGCTCAACCGCGGGGTCCGGCTACACCTTC
>-|TRBD1|TRBV7-2|TRBJ2-4
CASSSRTGENIQYF
TGTGCCAGCAGCTCCAGGACAGGGGAAAACATTCAGTACTTC
>few|-|TRBV18|TRBJ2-7
CASSPLGGASGLNSYEQYF
TGTGCCAGCTCACCGTTAGGAGGAGCCTCGGGACTCAACTCCTACGAGCAGTACTTC
>-|TRBD1|TRBV29-1|TRBJ2-3
CSVPRQGARDTQYF
TGCAGCGTCCCCCGACAGGGGGCAAGAGATACGCAGTATTTT
>-|TRBD1|TRBV5-1|TRBJ1-2
CASSPTDRAGYTF
TGCGCCAGCAGCCCGACGGACAGGGCTGGCTACACCTTC
>-|TRBD2|TRBV10-1|TRBJ2-2
CASSPLAGGNTGELFF
TGCGCCAGCAGTCCGCTAGCGGGGGGGAACACCGGGGAGCTGTTTTTT
>-|-|TRBV27|TRBJ1-1
CASSLSGTRHTEAFF
TGTGCCAGCAGTTTAAGCGGCACGAGGCACACTGAAGCTTTCTTT
>-|-|TRBV30|TRBJ1-1
CAWSGYTGTEAFF
TGTGCCTGGAGCGGATACACGGGCACTGAAGCTTTCTTT
>-|-|TRBV5-1|TRBJ1-2
CASSLEGDYGYTF
TGCGCCAGCAGCTTGGAGGGAGACTATGGCTACACCTTC
>-|-|TRBV23-1|TRBJ2-1
CASTLPRDNPPNEQFF
TGCGCCAGCACCCTTCCCCGGGACAACCCCCCCAATGAGCAGTTCTTC
>few|-|TRBV4-3|TRBJ2-2
CASSQRGTGELFF
TGCGCCAGCAGCCAGAGAGGCACCGGGGAGCTGTTTTTT
>-|-|TRBV18|TRBJ1-2
CASSPNTGVIYGYTF
TGTGCCAGCTCACCAAACACAGGCGTCATCTATGGCTACACCTTC
>once|-|TRBV6-5|TRBJ1-2
CASSPTRTGGYTF
TGTGCCAGCAGCCCGACCCGGACGGGAGGCTACACCTTC
>-|-|TRBV28|TRBJ1-4
CASSGGRTTNEKLFF
TGTGCCAGCAGCGGTGGCAGGACAACTAATGAAAAACTGTTTTTT
>-|TRBD1|TRBV19|TRBJ2-6
CASSIEGGAFGANVLTF
TGTGCCAGTAGTATCGAAGGGGGCGCCTTCGGGGCCAACGTCCTGACTTTC
>-|-|TRBV6-5|TRBJ1-6
CATRTSPGSPLHF
TGTGCCACGAGGACAAGTCCCGGCTCACCCCTCCACTTT
>few|-|TRBV7-9|TRBJ1-5
CASSSGTQTSNQPQHF
TGTGCCAGCAGCTCAGGTACTCAGACAAGCAATCAGCCCCAGCATTTT
>-|TRBD1|TRBV27|TRBJ1-2
CASSTSGQGLYGYTF
TGTGCCAGCAGTACCTCGGGACAGGGGCTCTATGGCTACACCTTC
>once|TRBD1|TRBV10-3|TRBJ1-1
CAITDAGGSRTEAFF
TGTGCCATCACTGATGCAGGGGGCTCGAGGACTGAAGCTTTCTTT
>-|TRBD2|TRBV27|TRBJ2-1
CASSKLAGGPRNEQFF
TGTGCCAGCAGCAAACTAGCGGGGGGGCCGAGGAATGAGCAGTTCTTC
>few|-|TRBV9|TRBJ2-3
CASSPRGPERDTQYF
TGTGCCAGCAGCCCTCGCGGCCCCGAACGAGATACGCAGTATTTT
>-|-|TRBV6-5|TRBJ2-2
CASRPDRTTGELFF
TGTGCCAGCAGACCCGACAGGACCACCGGGGAGCTGTTTTTT
>few|-|TRBV6-5|TRBJ1-6
CASSYDRAGGSPLHF
TGTGCCAGCAGTTATGATCGTGCGGGGGGCTCACCCCTCCACTTT
>-|TRBD2|TRBV7-9|TRBJ2-3
CASSSPAGGTDTQYF
TGTGCCAGCAGTAGTCCAGCGGGGGGAACAGATACGCAGTATTTT
>-|TRBD1|TRBV7-3|TRBJ1-2
CASSSGQGTRYGYTF
TGTGCCAGCAGCTCTGGACAGGGCACGCGCTATGGCTACACCTTC
>-|TRBD1|TRBV7-9|TRBJ2-5
CASTPGQWTSSAETQYF
TGTGCCAGCACCCCGGGACAGTGGACATCATCGGCGGAGACCCAGTACTTC
>once|-|TRBV5-1|TRBJ2-2
CASSVPSGTGELFF
TGCGCCAGCAGCGTACCTTCCGGCACCGGGGAGCTGTTTTTT
>-|-|TRBV7-9|TRBJ1-1
CASSLAELPIEAFF
TGTGCCAGCAGCTTGGCGGAACTCCCCATTGAAGCTTTCTTT
>-|-|TRBV7-8|TRBJ2-3
CASSFTGSTDTQYF
TGTGCCAGCAGCTTTACCGGGAGCACAGATACGCAGTATTTT
>-|TRBD2|TRBV5-1|TRBJ2-3
CASSLQGGGTDTQYF
TGCGCCAGCAGCTTGCAGGGAGGGGGCACAGATACGCAGTATTTT
>-|TRBD1|TRBV4-2|TRBJ2-5
CASSSGQGGQETQYF
TGTGCCAGCAGCTCGGGACAGGGAGGCCAAGAGACCCAGTACTTC
>-|TRBD1|TRBV6-6|TRBJ1-1
CASRAGTGGFPEAFF
TGTGCCAGCAGGGCCGGGACAGGGGGCTTTCCTGAAGCTTTCTTT
>-|-|TRBV27|TRBJ1-5
CASSLSGLGRQPQHF
TGTGCCAGCAGTTTATCGGGGCTCGGCAGGCAGCCCCAGCATTTT
>-|TRBD2|TRBV9|TRBJ2-3
CASSASGGAPDTQYF
TGTGCCAGCAGCGCGAGCGGGGGGGCCCCAGATACGCAGTATTTT
>-|TRBD1|TRBV6-1|TRBJ2-2
CASRNRGTGELFF
TGTGCCAGCAGGAACAGGGGGACCGGGGAGCTGTTTTTT
>-|-|TRBV18|TRBJ2-3
CASSPLGGDTQYF
TGTGCCAGCTCACCCCTAGGTGGAGATACGCAGTATTTT
>-|TRBD1|TRBV5-5|TRBJ1-6
CASTNRGQANSPLHF
TGTGCCAGCACCAACCGCGGACAGGCTAATTCACCCCTCCACTTT
>-|-|TRBV27|TRBJ2-2
CASSLRPGIAGELFF
TGTGCCAGCAGTTTAAGGCCAGGGATCGCCGGGGAGCTGTTTTTT
>-|-|TRBV19|TRBJ1-6
CASSQEATLHF
TGTGCCAGTAGTCAGGAGGCTACCCTCCACTTT